The following is a TCR beta chain sequence with its context. The data were obtained in a study of cytomegalovirus exposure and HLA in healthy donors. Germline loops: CDR1 MDHEN, CDR2 SYDVKM. V shed 7 bases and J 7 bases; nucleotides not matched to a gene: 13. The CDR3 extends over 14 amino acids. Unrecorded immune exposures were likely, despite nominal health at sampling. The PCR was carried out with 60 Vbeta primers and 13 Jbeta primers. TCRdb keeps only in-frame clones here, not all; method: immunoSEQ multiplex PCR. The table includes 100,000 to 150,000 clones, less than 85% detected once. Material: PBMCs. V gene TRBV28 combines with J gene TRBJ2-7; 7 nucleotides align to TRBD1. The source is a man aged 40-49 years in good health and CMV-seronegative. CDR3 coding DNA: TGTGCCAGCAAGGGGGCGAGGCGGTGGAGTGAGCAGTACTTC. Translation: CASKGARRWSEQYF.